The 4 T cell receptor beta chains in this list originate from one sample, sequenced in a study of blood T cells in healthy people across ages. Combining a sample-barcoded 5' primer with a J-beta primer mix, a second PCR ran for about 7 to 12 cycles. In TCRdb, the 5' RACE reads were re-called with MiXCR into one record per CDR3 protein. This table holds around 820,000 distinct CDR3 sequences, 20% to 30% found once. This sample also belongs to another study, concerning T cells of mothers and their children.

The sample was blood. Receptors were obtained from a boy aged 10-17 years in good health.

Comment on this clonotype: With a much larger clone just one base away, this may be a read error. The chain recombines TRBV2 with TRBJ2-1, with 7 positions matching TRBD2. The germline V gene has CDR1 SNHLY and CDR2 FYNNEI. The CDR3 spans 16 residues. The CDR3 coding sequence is TGTGCCAGCAGTGAAGTGAGGCTAGCGGTCTACAATGGGCAGTTCTTC. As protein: CASSEVRLAVYNGQFF. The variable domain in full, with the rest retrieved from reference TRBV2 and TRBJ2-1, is EPEVTQTPSHQVTQMGQEVILRCVPISNHLYFYWYRQILGQKVEFLVSFYNNEISEKSEIFDDQFSVERPDGSNFTLKIRSTKLEDSAMYFCASSEVRLAVYNGQFFGPGTRLTVL.

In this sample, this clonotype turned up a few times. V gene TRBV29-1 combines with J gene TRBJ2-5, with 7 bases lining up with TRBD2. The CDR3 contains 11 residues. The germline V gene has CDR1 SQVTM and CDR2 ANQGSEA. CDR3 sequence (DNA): TGCTCCAGCGGGGAGGGGGAGACCCAGTACTTC. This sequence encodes CSSGEGETQYF.

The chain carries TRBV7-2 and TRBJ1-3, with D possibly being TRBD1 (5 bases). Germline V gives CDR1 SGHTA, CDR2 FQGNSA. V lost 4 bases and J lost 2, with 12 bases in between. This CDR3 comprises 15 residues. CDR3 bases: TGTGCCAGCAGCTCATCGAGGGGAGCTGGAAACACCATATATTTT. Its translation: CASSSSRGAGNTIYF.

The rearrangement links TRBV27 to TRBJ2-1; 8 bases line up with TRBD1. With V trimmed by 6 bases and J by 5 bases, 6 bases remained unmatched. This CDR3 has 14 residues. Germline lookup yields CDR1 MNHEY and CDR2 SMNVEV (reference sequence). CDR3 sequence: CASRAGQGHNEQFF. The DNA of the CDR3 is TGTGCCAGCAGGGCTGGACAGGGCCACAATGAGCAGTTCTTC.